The clone carrying this T cell receptor (beta chain) was observed a single time. Profiled with immunoSEQ multiplex PCR; TCRdb holds only in-frame clones, not every one. Altogether around 89,000 clones are present, 70% to 90% being singletons, with the ten largest covering under 10%. These data are taken from a study of blood T cell repertoires in COVID-19. In the study overall: There were acute and convalescent COVID-19 samples, and they came from the United States, Italy and Spain.

Sample: peripheral blood. The sequence was obtained from a man aged 45-60 years with acute or convalescent COVID-19.

The CDR3 here is CASSQGSSGGDTQYF. The CDR3 DNA is TGTGCCAGCAGCCAGGGGAGTAGCGGGGGGGATACGCAGTATTTT. The chain uses TRBV7-7 and TRBJ2-3; TRBD2 agrees at 10 bases. Trimming at V came to 5 bases and at J to 6 bases, leaving 8 bases not matched to a gene. Germline V gene lookup returns CDR1 SSHAT and CDR2 FNYEAQ (reference sequence). The CDR3 sequence is 15 residues long.